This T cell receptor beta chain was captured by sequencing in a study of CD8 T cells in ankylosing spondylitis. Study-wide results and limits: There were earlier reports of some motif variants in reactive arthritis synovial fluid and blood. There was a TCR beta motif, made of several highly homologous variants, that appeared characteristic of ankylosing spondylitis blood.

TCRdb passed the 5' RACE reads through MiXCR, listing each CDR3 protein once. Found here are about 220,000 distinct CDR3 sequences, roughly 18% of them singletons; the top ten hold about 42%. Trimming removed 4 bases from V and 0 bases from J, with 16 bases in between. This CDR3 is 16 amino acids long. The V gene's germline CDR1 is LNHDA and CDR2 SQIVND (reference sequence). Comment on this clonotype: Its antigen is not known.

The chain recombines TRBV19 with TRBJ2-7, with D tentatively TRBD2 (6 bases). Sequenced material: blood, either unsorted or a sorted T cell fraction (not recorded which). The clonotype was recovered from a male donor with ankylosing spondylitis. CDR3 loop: CASSTFRDSISYEQYF. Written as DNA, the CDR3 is TGTGCCAGTAGTACCTTCCGGGACTCTATCTCCTACGAGCAGTACTTC.